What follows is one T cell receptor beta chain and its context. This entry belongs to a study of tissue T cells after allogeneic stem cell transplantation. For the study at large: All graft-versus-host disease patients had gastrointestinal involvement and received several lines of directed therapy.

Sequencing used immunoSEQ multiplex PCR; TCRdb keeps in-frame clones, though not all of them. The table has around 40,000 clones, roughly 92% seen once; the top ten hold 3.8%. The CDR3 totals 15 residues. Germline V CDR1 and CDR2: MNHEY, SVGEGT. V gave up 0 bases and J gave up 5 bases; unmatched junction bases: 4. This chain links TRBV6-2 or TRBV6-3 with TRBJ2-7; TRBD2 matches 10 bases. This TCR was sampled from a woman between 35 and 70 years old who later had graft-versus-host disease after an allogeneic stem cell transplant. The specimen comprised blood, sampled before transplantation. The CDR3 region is CASSYSSSGSDEQYF. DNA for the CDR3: TGTGCCAGCAGTTACTCGTCTAGCGGGAGTGACGAGCAGTACTTC.